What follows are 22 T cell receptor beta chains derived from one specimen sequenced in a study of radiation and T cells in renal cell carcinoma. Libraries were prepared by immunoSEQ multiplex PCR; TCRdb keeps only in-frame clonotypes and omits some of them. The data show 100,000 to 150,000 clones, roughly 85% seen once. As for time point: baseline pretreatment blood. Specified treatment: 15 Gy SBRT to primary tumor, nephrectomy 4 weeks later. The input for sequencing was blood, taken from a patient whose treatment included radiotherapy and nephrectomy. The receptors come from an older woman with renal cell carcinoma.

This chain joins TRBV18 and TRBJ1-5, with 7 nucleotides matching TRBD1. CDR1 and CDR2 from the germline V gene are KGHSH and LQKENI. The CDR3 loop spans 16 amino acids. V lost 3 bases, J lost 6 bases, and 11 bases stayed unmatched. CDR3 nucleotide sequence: TGTGCCAGCTCACCTGGTGGGCCAGGGGGTATTCAGCCCCAGCATTTT. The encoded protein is CASSPGGPGGIQPQHF.

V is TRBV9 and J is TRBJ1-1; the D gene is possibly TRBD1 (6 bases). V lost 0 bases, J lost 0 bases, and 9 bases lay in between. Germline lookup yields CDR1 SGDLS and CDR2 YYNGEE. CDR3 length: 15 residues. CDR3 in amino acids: CASSVEGHLNTEAFF. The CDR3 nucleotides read TGTGCCAGCAGCGTAGAGGGACATCTGAACACTGAAGCTTTCTTT. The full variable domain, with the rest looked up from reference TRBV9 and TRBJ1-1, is DSGVTQTPKHLITATGQRVTLRCSPRSGDLSVYWYQQSLDQGLQFLIQYYNGEERAKGNILERFSAQQFPDLHSELNLSSLELGDSALYFCASSVEGHLNTEAFFGQGTRLTVV.

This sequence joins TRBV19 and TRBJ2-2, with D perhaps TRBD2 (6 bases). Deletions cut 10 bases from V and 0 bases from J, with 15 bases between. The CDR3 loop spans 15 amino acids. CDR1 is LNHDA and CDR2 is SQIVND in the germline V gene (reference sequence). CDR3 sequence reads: CATTVGLTNTGELFF. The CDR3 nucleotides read TGTGCCACCACCGTGGGACTTACGAACACCGGGGAGCTGTTTTTT.

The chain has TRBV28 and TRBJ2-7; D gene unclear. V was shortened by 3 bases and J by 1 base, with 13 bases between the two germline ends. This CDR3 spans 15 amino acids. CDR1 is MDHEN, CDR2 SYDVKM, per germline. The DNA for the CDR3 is TGTGCCAGCAGTTTCACTCCTTTCCGTTCCTACGAGCAGTACTTC. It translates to CASSFTPFRSYEQYF.

As DNA, the CDR3 is TGTGCCAGCAGTACGGGACAGGGGAACACCATATATTTT. It translates to CASSTGQGNTIYF. The rearrangement joins TRBV7-6 to TRBJ1-3; TRBD1 matches 10 bases. The germline V gene encodes CDR1 SGHVS and CDR2 FNYEAQ. CDR3 length: 13 amino acids. V trimming: 6 bases; J trimming: 7 bases; junction bases outside the gene matches: 3.

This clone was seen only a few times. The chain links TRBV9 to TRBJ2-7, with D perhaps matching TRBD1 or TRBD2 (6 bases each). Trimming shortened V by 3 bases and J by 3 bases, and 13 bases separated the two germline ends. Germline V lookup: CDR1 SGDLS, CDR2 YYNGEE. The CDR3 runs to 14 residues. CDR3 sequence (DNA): TGTGCCAGCAGCGCAGGGGACTTGGGCTACGAGCAGTACTTC. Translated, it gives CASSAGDLGYEQYF.

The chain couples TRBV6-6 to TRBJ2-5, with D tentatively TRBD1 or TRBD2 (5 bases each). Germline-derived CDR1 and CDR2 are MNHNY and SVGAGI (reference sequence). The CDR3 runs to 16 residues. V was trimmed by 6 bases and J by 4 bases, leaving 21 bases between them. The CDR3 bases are TGTGCCAGCAGGACGGGACGAGGAGGAGTAGGAGAGACCCAGTACTTC. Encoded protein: CASRTGRGGVGETQYF.

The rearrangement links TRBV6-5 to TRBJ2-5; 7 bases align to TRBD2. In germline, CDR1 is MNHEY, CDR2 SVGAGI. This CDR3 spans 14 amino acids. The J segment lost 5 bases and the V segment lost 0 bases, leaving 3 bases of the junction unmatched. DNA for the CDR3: TGTGCCAGCAGTTACTCGGGGCGGGGGGAGACCCAGTACTTC. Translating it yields CASSYSGRGETQYF.

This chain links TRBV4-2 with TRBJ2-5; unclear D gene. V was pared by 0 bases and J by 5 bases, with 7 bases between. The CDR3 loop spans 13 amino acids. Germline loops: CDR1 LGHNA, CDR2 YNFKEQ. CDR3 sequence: CASSQESWETQYF. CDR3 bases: TGTGCCAGCAGCCAAGAGAGTTGGGAGACCCAGTACTTC.

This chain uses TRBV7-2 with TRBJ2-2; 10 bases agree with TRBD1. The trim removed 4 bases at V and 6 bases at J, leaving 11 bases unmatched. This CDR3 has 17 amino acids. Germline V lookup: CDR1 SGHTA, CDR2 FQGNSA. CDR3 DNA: TGTGCCAGCAGCTATGGCACCGGGACAGGGGCGGCCGGGGAGCTGTTTTTT. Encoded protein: CASSYGTGTGAAGELFF.

The CDR3: CASSVTRVGTEAFF. CDR3 DNA: TGTGCCAGCAGTGTAACAAGGGTAGGGACTGAAGCTTTCTTT. The chain is built from TRBV27 and TRBJ1-1; D not certain. In germline, CDR1 is MNHEY, CDR2 SMNVEV (reference sequence). Trimming pared 5 bases from V and 5 bases from J, leaving 15 bases between. The CDR3 has 14 amino acids.

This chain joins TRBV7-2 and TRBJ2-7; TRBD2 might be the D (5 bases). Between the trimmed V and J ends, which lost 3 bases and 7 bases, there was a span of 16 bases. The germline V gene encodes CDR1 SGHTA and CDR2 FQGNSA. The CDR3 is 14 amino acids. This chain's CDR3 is CASSLLIEGDEQYF. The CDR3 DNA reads TGTGCCAGCAGCTTGCTCATCGAGGGAGATGAGCAGTACTTC.

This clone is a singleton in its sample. The DNA of the CDR3 is TGTGCCAGCAGTTTGCAGGGCTCCTACGAGCAGTACTTC. It is translated as CASSLQGSYEQYF. This chain uses TRBV28 with TRBJ2-7, with D perhaps matching TRBD1 (5 bases). This CDR3 comprises 13 residues. The V end lost 3 bases, the J end lost 0 bases, and 6 bases lay between the germline ends. Germline V CDR1 and CDR2: MDHEN, SYDVKM.

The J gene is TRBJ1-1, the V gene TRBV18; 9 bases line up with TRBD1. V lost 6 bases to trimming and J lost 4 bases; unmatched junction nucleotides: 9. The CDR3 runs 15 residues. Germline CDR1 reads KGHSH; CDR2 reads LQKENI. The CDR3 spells CASSETGGVGTEAFF. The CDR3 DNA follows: TGTGCCAGCTCCGAGACAGGGGGGGTGGGCACTGAAGCTTTCTTT.

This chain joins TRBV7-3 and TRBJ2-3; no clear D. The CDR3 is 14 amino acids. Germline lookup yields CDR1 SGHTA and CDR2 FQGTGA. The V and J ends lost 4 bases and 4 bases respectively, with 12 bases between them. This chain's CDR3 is CASSSRQSPDTQYF. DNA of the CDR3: TGTGCCAGCAGCTCGAGGCAGTCCCCAGATACGCAGTATTTT.

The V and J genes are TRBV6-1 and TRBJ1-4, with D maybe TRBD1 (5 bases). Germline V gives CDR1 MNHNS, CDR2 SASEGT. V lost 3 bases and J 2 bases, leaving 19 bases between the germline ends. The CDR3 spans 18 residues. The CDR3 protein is CASSERTPIKGTNEKLFF. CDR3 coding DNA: TGTGCCAGCAGTGAGCGGACACCAATAAAAGGGACTAATGAAAAACTGTTTTTT.

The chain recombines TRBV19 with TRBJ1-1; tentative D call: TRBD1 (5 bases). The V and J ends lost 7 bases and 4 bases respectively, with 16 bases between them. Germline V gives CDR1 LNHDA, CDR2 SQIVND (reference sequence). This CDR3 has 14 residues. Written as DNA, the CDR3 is TGTGCCAGTACCAATTGGGGAGGGGCCACTGAAGCTTTCTTT. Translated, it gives CASTNWGGATEAFF.

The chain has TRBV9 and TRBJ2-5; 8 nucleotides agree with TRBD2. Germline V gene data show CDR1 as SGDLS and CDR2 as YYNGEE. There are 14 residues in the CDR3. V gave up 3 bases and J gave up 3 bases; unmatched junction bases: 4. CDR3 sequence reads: CASSGSGREETQYF. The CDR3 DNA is TGTGCCAGCAGCGGGAGCGGGAGAGAAGAGACCCAGTACTTC.

The CDR3 DNA is TGTGCCAGCAGTAAACGACAGGGAGGGAACACTGAAGCTTTCTTT. Translating it yields CASSKRQGGNTEAFF. The rearrangement joins TRBV6-5 to TRBJ1-1; 7 nucleotides agree with TRBD1. Looked up from germline, CDR1 is MNHEY and CDR2 is SVGAGI. The V gene end was trimmed by 5 bases and the J gene end by 1 base; junction bases not matched to a gene: 7. CDR3 length equals 15 residues.

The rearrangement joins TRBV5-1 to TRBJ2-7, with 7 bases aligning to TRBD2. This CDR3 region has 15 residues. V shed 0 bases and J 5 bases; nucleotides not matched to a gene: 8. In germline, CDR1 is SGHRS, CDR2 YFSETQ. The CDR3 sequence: CASSLESGGFDEQYF. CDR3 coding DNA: TGCGCCAGCAGCTTGGAATCCGGGGGGTTCGACGAGCAGTACTTC.

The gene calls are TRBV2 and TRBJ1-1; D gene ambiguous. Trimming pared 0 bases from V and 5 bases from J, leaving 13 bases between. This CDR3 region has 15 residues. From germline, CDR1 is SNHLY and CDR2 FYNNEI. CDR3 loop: CASSEAQSVGTEAFF. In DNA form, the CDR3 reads TGTGCCAGCAGTGAAGCACAGTCGGTAGGGACTGAAGCTTTCTTT.

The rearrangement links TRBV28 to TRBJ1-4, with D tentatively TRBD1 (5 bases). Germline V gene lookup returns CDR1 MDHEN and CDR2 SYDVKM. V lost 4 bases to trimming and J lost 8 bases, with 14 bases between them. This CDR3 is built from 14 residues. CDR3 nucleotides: TGTGCCAGCAGTTCACCGGGGGTTGTGGAAAAACTGTTTTTT. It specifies CASSSPGVVEKLFF.